This passage covers 29 T cell receptor beta chains from one sample sequenced in a study of cytomegalovirus exposure and HLA in healthy donors. Amplification used 60 Vbeta primers and 13 Jbeta primers. Profiled with immunoSEQ multiplex PCR; TCRdb holds only in-frame clones, not every one. Recorded for this sample: around 200,000 clones. The specimen was PBMCs. These receptors all stem from a woman aged 18-35 years in good health and CMV-seropositive.

V is TRBV30 and J is TRBJ2-7; 9 bases fit TRBD1. J lost 2 bases, V lost 7 bases, and 3 bases had no gene match. The germline V gene encodes CDR1 GTSNPN and CDR2 SVGIG (reference sequence). CDR3 length: 12 residues. The CDR3 DNA reads TGTGCCTCGGGACAGGGTACCTACGAGCAGTACTTC. Translating gives CASGQGTYEQYF.

V is TRBV5-4 and J is TRBJ1-2; the D gene is possibly TRBD1 (5 bases). V lost 3 bases, J lost 0 bases, and 18 bases lay in between. This CDR3 contains 17 residues. The germline V gene encodes CDR1 SGHNT and CDR2 YYREEE (reference sequence). CDR3 bases: TGTGCCAGCAGCTCCCCCGGGGACCCGGGGGCTAACTATGGCTACACCTTC. It encodes CASSSPGDPGANYGYTF.

The J gene is TRBJ2-5, the V gene TRBV18, with a weak D call TRBD1 (5 bases). Trimming stripped 0 bases from V and 1 base from J, with 9 bases between. Germline lookup yields CDR1 KGHSH and CDR2 LQKENI. The CDR3 covers 15 residues. The CDR3 DNA reads TGTGCCAGCTCACCACCGGTTAGGGGCCAAGAGACCCAGTACTTC. This translates into CASSPPVRGQETQYF.

This chain joins TRBV2 and TRBJ2-7; D is undetermined. The germline V and J ends were trimmed by 4 bases and 4 bases, with 2 bases remaining between them. This CDR3 spans 10 amino acids. The V gene's germline CDR1 is SNHLY and CDR2 FYNNEI. CDR3 DNA: TGTGCCAGCAGTGCTTACGAGCAGTACTTC. It encodes CASSAYEQYF.

V and J are TRBV5-6 and TRBJ2-7, with D possibly being TRBD2 (5 bases). The CDR3 extends over 14 amino acids. The ends were cut back, 3 bases at V and 9 bases at J, with 19 bases in the middle. Germline CDR1 and CDR2: SGHDT and YYEEEE. The CDR3 protein is CASSSSRGTLVQYF. DNA for the CDR3: TGTGCCAGCAGCTCCTCTCGGGGTACTTTAGTGCAGTACTTC. Complete variable domain (other parts from reference TRBV5-6 and TRBJ2-7): DAGVTQSPTHLIKTRGQQVTLRCSPKSGHDTVSWYQQALGQGPQFIFQYYEEEERQRGNFPDRFSGHQFPNYSSELNVNALLLGDSALYLCASSSSRGTLVQYFGPGTRLTVT.

The chain employs TRBV7-9 and TRBJ2-3, with 7 bases fitting TRBD2. J was trimmed by 6 bases and V by 1 base; bases with no gene match: 7. The CDR3 spans 15 residues. Germline assignment: CDR1 SEHNR and CDR2 FQNEAQ (reference sequence). The CDR3 protein is CASSLGGLVVDTQYF. The CDR3 coding sequence is TGTGCCAGCAGCTTAGGAGGACTAGTCGTGGATACGCAGTATTTT.

The genes are TRBV7-2 and TRBJ1-4, with no clear D. This CDR3 has 13 amino acids. CDR1 is SGHTA and CDR2 is FQGNSA in the germline V gene. V was clipped by 1 base and J by 8 bases, with 8 bases between them. CDR3 sequence reads: CASSLVPREKLFF. Here the CDR3 DNA reads TGTGCCAGCAGCTTAGTCCCCAGGGAAAAACTGTTTTTT.

The chain carries TRBV20-1 and TRBJ1-2, with D hard to call. The CDR3 contains 11 residues. V shed 3 bases and J shed 3 bases, with 5 bases lying between them. The germline V gene encodes CDR1 DFQATT and CDR2 SNEGSKA (reference sequence). Written as DNA, the CDR3 is TGCAGTGCTAGGGCCGACTATGGCTACACCTTC. This sequence encodes CSARADYGYTF.

Worth noting for this clone: A read error may account for a junction end that differs from germline. This same CDR3 is encoded by further DNA sequences in the sample. The chain combines TRBV5-6 with TRBJ2-2; 9 bases agree with TRBD1. The CDR3 sequence is 16 residues long. Germline V gene data show CDR1 as SGHDT and CDR2 as YYEEEE. The CDR3 sequence: CASSLNRDRVLGELFF. CDR3 coding DNA: TGCGCCAGCAGCTTGAATCGGGACAGGGTATTGGGGGAGCTGTTTTTT.

The chain joins TRBV7-2 to TRBJ2-2; 7 bases fit TRBD1. This CDR3 has 16 amino acids. Germline trimming cut 5 bases from V and 3 bases from J; bases unmatched to any gene: 9. Germline V gene sequence: CDR1 SGHTA, CDR2 FQGNSA. DNA of the CDR3: TGTGCCAGCAGCCCCCCAGAGGGACAGCACACCGGGGAGCTGTTTTTT. Translation gives CASSPPEGQHTGELFF.

V gene TRBV2 combines with J gene TRBJ2-2, with 9 bases aligning to TRBD2. Germline assignment: CDR1 SNHLY and CDR2 FYNNEI. J was trimmed by 6 bases and V by 6 bases; bases with no gene match: 2. This CDR3 is built from 13 residues. The CDR3 loop is CASSAGGAGELFF. The CDR3, as DNA: TGTGCCAGCAGCGCGGGAGGGGCCGGGGAGCTGTTTTTT.

The V and J genes are TRBV30 and TRBJ2-7, with D perhaps TRBD1 (5 bases). The CDR3 contains 11 residues. Germline loops: CDR1 GTSNPN, CDR2 SVGIG (reference sequence). CDR3 region: CAASGLHEQYF. CDR3 nucleotides: TGTGCAGCGTCAGGGTTACACGAGCAGTACTTC.

The J gene is TRBJ1-5, the V gene TRBV6-6; tentatively, D is TRBD1 (5 bases). TRBJ2-3 explains the end of the DNA better; the J call may be wrong. Per germline, CDR1 MNHNY and CDR2 SVGAGI (reference sequence). This CDR3 is 12 amino acids long. The CDR3 sequence is CASRSGSGPQYF. In DNA, the CDR3 is TGTGCCAGCAGATCAGGGTCGGGTCCCCAGTATTTT.

The J gene is TRBJ2-1, the V gene TRBV19; D may be TRBD2 (6 bases). In germline, CDR1 is LNHDA, CDR2 SQIVND (reference sequence). This CDR3 has 15 amino acids. The germline V and J ends were trimmed by 1 base and 4 bases, with 11 bases remaining between them. Written as DNA, the CDR3 is TGTGCCAGTAGTATAGTGCGGGACTCTTACAATGAGCAGTTCTTC. Translation gives CASSIVRDSYNEQFF.

The V and J genes are TRBV30 and TRBJ1-5; D unclear. This CDR3 has 13 residues. With 1 base removed from V and 5 bases from J, the gap between germline ends came to 9 bases. Germline CDR1 reads GTSNPN; CDR2 reads SVGIG (reference sequence). The CDR3 DNA sequence: TGTGCCTGGAGTGGGGCAGCAGATCAGCCCCAGCATTTT. Translation gives CAWSGAADQPQHF. Using reference TRBV30 and TRBJ1-5 for the parts outside the CDR3, the full variable domain is SQTIHQWPATLVQPVGSPLSLECTVEGTSNPNLYWYRQAAGRGLQLLFYSVGIGQISSEVPQNLSASRPQDRQFILSSKKLLLSDSGFYLCAWSGAADQPQHFGDGTRLSIL.

The V gene is TRBV13, the J gene TRBJ2-3; 9 positions agree with TRBD2. CDR3 length: 17 residues. CDR1 and CDR2 from the germline V gene are PRHDT and FYEKMQ (reference sequence). The V segment lost 5 bases and the J segment 0 bases; nucleotides outside the gene matches: 9. CDR3 protein: CASSGGPSGVSTDTQYF. For the CDR3, the DNA is TGTGCCAGCAGCGGAGGCCCTAGCGGGGTTAGCACAGATACGCAGTATTTT. Combining the CDR3 with reference TRBV13 and TRBJ2-3 gives the whole variable domain AAGVIQSPRHLIKEKRETATLKCYPIPRHDTVYWYQQGPGQDPQFLISFYEKMQSDKGSIPDRFSAQQFSDYHSELNMSSLELGDSALYFCASSGGPSGVSTDTQYFGPGTRLTVL.

This rearrangement joins TRBV6-1 to TRBJ2-5, with 8 bases that match TRBD2. With 10 bases clipped from V and 5 bases from J, the junction kept 15 bases outside the gene matches. CDR3 length: 15 amino acids. Germline loops: CDR1 MNHNS, CDR2 SASEGT. CDR3 in DNA: TGTGCCATCGCTACCGGGACTAGATTATTGGAGACCCAGTACTTC. Translation: CAIATGTRLLETQYF.

The rearrangement links TRBV6-6 to TRBJ1-2, with D hard to call. CDR1 MNHNY and CDR2 SVGAGI come from the germline V gene (reference sequence). CDR3 length: 11 amino acids. The CDR3 protein is CATRRNYGYTF. The DNA of the CDR3 is TGTGCTACTAGGCGGAACTATGGCTACACCTTC.

The CDR3 loop is CASSESENTYNEQFF. In nucleotides, the CDR3 is TGTGCCAGCTCAGAAAGCGAGAATACCTACAATGAGCAGTTCTTC. The chain uses TRBV6-4 and TRBJ2-1; D gene uncertain. The CDR3 extends over 15 amino acids. Deletions cut 8 bases from V and 2 bases from J, with 16 bases between. CDR1 and CDR2 (germline): MRHNA, SNTAGT.

The V gene is TRBV10-3, the J gene TRBJ2-7; 8 bases line up with TRBD1. V lost 5 bases to trimming and J lost 4 bases; unmatched junction nucleotides: 16. This CDR3 region has 17 residues. CDR1 ENHRY and CDR2 SYGVKD come from the germline V gene. The CDR3 reads CAISNPGTGLGLYEQYF. The CDR3 region has the DNA TGTGCCATCAGTAATCCCGGGACAGGTCTAGGGCTTTACGAGCAGTACTTC.

The chain's CDR3 is CASSLATSPYEQYF. The CDR3 DNA sequence: TGTGCCAGCAGCTTAGCGACTAGTCCCTACGAGCAGTACTTC. The rearrangement uses TRBV7-2 and TRBJ2-7, with TRBD2 as a possible D gene (6 bases). The CDR3 sequence is 14 residues long. V lost 0 bases and J lost 2, with 8 bases in between. The germline gives CDR1 SGHTA, CDR2 FQGNSA.

This chain connects TRBV5-1 to TRBJ1-2; D is unresolved. The germline V gene has CDR1 SGHRS and CDR2 YFSETQ. The CDR3 consists of 16 residues. V gave up 4 bases and J gave up 2 bases, with 18 bases separating them. The CDR3 here is CASSSNPSRENYGYTF. The CDR3 DNA reads as TGCGCCAGCAGCAGCAACCCCTCGAGGGAGAACTATGGCTACACCTTC.

The chain uses TRBV6-6 and TRBJ1-2; 11 bases line up with TRBD1. V lost 3 bases, J lost 4 bases, and 7 bases stayed unmatched. CDR3 length: 16 residues. Germline lookup yields CDR1 MNHNY and CDR2 SVGAGI (reference sequence). CDR3 DNA: TGTGCCAGCAGTTATCCCGGACAGGGGGCCGGCTATGGCTACACCTTC. It codes for CASSYPGQGAGYGYTF.

The rearrangement links TRBV4-1 to TRBJ2-7; D is possibly TRBD1 (5 bases). The germline CDR1 and CDR2 sequences are MGHRA and YSYEKL. With 1 base removed from V and 2 bases from J, the gap between germline ends came to 9 bases. CDR3 length: 14 amino acids. The CDR3 sequence: CASSQVRGAYEQYF. CDR3 nucleotides: TGCGCCAGCAGCCAAGTTAGGGGCGCCTACGAGCAGTACTTC.

The chain carries TRBV2 and TRBJ2-5; 13 bases are shared with TRBD2. The CDR3 consists of 18 residues. Germline lookup yields CDR1 SNHLY and CDR2 FYNNEI. V lost 6 bases and J lost 3; bases outside the gene matches: 13. CDR3 in amino acids: CASSHGLAGALGEETQYF. CDR3 bases: TGTGCCAGCAGCCATGGACTAGCGGGGGCTCTTGGGGAAGAGACCCAGTACTTC. The whole variable domain, remainder taken from reference TRBV2 and TRBJ2-5, is EPEVTQTPSHQVTQMGQEVILRCVPISNHLYFYWYRQILGQKVEFLVSFYNNEISEKSEIFDDQFSVERPDGSNFTLKIRSTKLEDSAMYFCASSHGLAGALGEETQYFGPGTRLLVL.

The rearrangement uses TRBV5-4 and TRBJ1-4; D is possibly TRBD1 (5 bases). Germline-derived CDR1 and CDR2 are SGHNT and YYREEE (reference sequence). This CDR3 contains 15 residues. The V end lost 4 bases, the J end lost 7 bases, and 17 bases lay between the germline ends. This CDR3 reads CASSQGPREPEKLFF. CDR3 in DNA: TGTGCCAGCAGCCAGGGCCCCCGGGAGCCTGAAAAACTGTTTTTT.

The gene calls are TRBV14 and TRBJ1-5; D gene uncertain. Germline-derived CDR1 and CDR2 are SGHDN and FVKESK. V dropped 4 bases and J dropped 0 bases, with 4 bases sitting between them. The CDR3 length is 13 residues. CDR3 DNA sequence: TGTGCCAGCAGCCGTTATAGCAATCAGCCCCAGCATTTT. Amino acids: CASSRYSNQPQHF.

This chain links TRBV7-2 with TRBJ2-3; no definite D call. Between the trimmed V and J ends, which lost 2 bases and 6 bases, there was a span of 6 bases. CDR1 is SGHTA, CDR2 FQGNSA, per germline. The CDR3 length is 12 residues. The CDR3 nucleotides read TGTGCCAGCAGCTTAAATGCGGATACGCAGTATTTT. Its translation: CASSLNADTQYF.

The rearrangement joins TRBV30 to TRBJ2-1, with 15 bases identical to TRBD2. CDR3 length equals 19 residues. Germline-derived CDR1 and CDR2 are GTSNPN and SVGIG (reference sequence). V trimming: 3 bases; J trimming: 0 bases; junction bases outside the gene matches: 9. The CDR3, as DNA: TGTGCCTGGAGGGGAGGACTAGCGGGAGGGCCTGGCTCCTACAATGAGCAGTTCTTC. It yields the protein CAWRGGLAGGPGSYNEQFF. The whole variable domain, filled in from reference TRBV30 and TRBJ2-1, reads SQTIHQWPATLVQPVGSPLSLECTVEGTSNPNLYWYRQAAGRGLQLLFYSVGIGQISSEVPQNLSASRPQDRQFILSSKKLLLSDSGFYLCAWRGGLAGGPGSYNEQFFGPGTRLTVL.